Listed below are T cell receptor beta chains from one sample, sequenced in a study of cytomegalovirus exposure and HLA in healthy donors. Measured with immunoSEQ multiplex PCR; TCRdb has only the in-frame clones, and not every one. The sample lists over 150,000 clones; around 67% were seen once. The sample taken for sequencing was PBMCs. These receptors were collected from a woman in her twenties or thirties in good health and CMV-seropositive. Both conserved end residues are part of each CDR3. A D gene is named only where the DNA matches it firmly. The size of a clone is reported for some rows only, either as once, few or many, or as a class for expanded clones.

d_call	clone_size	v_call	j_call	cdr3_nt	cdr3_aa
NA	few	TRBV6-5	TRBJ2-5	TGTGCCTCATCTAGAACGTACCAAGAGACCCAGTACTTC	CASSRTYQETQYF
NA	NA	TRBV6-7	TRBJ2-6	TGTGCCAGCAGTTACCGACACACCTCTGGGGCCAACGTCCTGACTTTC	CASSYRHTSGANVLTF
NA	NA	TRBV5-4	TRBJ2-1	TGTGCCAGCAGCTTGGGTGGCTTGGATGAGCAGTTCTTC	CASSLGGLDEQFF
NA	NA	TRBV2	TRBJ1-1	TGTGCCAGCAGGAGGACAGCAGCGAACACTGAAGCTTTCTTT	CASRRTAANTEAFF
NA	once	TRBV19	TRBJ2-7	TGTGCCAGTAGCCGCGTCGGAGCTACAGGCAACGAGCAGTACTTC	CASSRVGATGNEQYF
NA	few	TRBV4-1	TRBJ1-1	TGCGCCAGCAGCCAGCTAGGCGGAGAAGCTTTCTTT	CASSQLGGEAFF
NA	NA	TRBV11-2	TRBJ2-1	TGTGCCAGCAGCTTTATTAGGGGGAGGGCCCACAATGAGCAGTTCTTC	CASSFIRGRAHNEQFF
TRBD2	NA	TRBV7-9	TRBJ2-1	TGTGCCAGCAGCTCACTAGCGGATGAGCAGTTCTTC	CASSSLADEQFF
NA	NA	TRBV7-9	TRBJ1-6	TGTGCCAGCAGCTTGGCACAGGATCCTACGAATTCACCCCTCCACTTT	CASSLAQDPTNSPLHF
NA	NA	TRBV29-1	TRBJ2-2	TGCAGCGGGCTCCGGAACACCGGGGAGCTGTTTTTT	CSGLRNTGELFF
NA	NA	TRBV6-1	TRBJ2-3	TGTGCCAGCAGTGAAGATATCGGGGGCACAGATACGCAGTATTTT	CASSEDIGGTDTQYF
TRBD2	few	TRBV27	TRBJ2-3	TGTGCCAGCAGTTACGGACTAGCTAGATCAGATACGCAGTATTTT	CASSYGLARSDTQYF
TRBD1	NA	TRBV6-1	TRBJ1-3	TGTGCCAGCAGTGAGGAGACAGGGTCGGTAAACACCATATATTTT	CASSEETGSVNTIYF
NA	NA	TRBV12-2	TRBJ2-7	TGTGCAAGTCGCTGTCCTAGCCTCCAAAACGCCTACGAGCAGTACTTC	CASRCPSLQNAYEQYF
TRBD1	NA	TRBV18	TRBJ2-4	TGTGCCAGCTCGCAGGGGGTAGCCAAAAACATTCAGTACTTC	CASSQGVAKNIQYF
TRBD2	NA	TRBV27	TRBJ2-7	TGTGCCAGCAGCACGACAGGGCGAGCGGGAGGTTTCTCCTACGAGCAGTACTTC	CASSTTGRAGGFSYEQYF
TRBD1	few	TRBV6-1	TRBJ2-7	TGTGCCAGCAGTTCCCGACAGGGACCGACCTACGAGCAGTACTTC	CASSSRQGPTYEQYF
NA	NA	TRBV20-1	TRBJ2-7	TGCAGTGCCGCCGGGGACTACGAGCAGTACTTC	CSAAGDYEQYF
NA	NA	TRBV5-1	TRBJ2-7	TGCGCCAGCAGCTTGGACGGGACTTACCTAACCTACGAGCAGTACTTC	CASSLDGTYLTYEQYF
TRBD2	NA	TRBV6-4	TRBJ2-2	TGTGCCAGCAGTGAACACCCCCTAGCGGGAGGGCCTAGGACCGGGGAGCTGTTTTTT	CASSEHPLAGGPRTGELFF
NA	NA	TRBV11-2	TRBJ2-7	TGTGCCAGCAGCTACGGGGTGGGAAAGTTCGAGCAGTACTTC	CASSYGVGKFEQYF
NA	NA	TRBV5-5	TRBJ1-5	TGTGCCAGCAGCTTGGGGGGGGAAGAGCCCCAGCATTTT	CASSLGGEEPQHF
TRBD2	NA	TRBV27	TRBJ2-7	TGTGCCAGCAGTCCCCAGTTGCGGGAGCTTTACGAGCAGTACTTC	CASSPQLRELYEQYF
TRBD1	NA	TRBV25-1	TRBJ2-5	TGTGCCAGCAGTGAATCAGGGGGCGCTCGAGAGACCCAGTACTTC	CASSESGGARETQYF
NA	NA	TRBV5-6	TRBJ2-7	TGTGCCAGTAAGCGGTTTCCGACCTACGAGCAGTACTTC	CASKRFPTYEQYF
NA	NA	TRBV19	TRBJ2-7	TGTGCCAGTAGTCGGACGGGAACGGGGCAGTACTTC	CASSRTGTGQYF
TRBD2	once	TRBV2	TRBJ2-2	TGTGCCAGCAGTGGAATAGCGGGAGGGGCCGGGGAGCTGTTTTTT	CASSGIAGGAGELFF